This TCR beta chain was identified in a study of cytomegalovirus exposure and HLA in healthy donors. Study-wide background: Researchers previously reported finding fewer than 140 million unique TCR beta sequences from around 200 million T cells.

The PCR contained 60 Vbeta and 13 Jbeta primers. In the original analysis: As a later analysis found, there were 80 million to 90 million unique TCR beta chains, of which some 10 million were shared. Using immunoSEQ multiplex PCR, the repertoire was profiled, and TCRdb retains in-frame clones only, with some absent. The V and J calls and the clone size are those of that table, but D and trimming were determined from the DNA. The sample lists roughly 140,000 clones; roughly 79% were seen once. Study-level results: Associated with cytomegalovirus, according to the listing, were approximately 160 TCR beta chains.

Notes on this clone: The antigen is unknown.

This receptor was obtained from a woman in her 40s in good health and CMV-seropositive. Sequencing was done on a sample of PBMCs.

CDR3 nucleotides: TGCGCCAGCAGCTGGACTAGCGTGGGATACGAGCAGTACTTC. This sequence encodes CASSWTSVGYEQYF. This chain joins TRBV5-1 and TRBJ2-7; 9 nucleotides agree with TRBD2. CDR1 and CDR2 (germline): SGHRS, YFSETQ. The CDR3 loop spans 14 amino acids. Unmatched junction bases numbered 5, after V lost 3 bases and J lost 4 bases.